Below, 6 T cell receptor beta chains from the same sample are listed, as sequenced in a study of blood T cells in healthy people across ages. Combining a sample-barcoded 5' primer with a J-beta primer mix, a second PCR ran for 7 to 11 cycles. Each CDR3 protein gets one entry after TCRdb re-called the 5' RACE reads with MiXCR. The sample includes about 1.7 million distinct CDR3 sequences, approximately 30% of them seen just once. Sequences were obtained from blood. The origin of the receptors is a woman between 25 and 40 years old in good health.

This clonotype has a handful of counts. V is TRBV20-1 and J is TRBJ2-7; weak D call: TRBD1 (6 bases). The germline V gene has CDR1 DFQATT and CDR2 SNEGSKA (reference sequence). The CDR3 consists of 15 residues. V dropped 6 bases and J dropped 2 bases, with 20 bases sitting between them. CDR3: CSADPVDRSTYEQYF. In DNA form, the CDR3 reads TGCAGTGCCGATCCGGTGGACAGATCAACCTACGAGCAGTACTTC.

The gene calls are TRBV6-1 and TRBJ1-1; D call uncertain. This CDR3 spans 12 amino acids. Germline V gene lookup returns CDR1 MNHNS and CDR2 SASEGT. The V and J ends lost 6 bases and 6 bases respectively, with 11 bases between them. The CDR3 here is CASRILRAEAFF. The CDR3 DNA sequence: TGTGCCAGCAGGATCTTAAGGGCTGAAGCTTTCTTT.

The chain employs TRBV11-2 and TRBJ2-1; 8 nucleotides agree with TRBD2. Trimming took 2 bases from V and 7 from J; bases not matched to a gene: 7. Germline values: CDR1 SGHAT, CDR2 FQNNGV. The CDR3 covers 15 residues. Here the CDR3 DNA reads TGTGCCAGCAGCTTACAAGCGGGAGTGGGTAATGAGCAGTTCTTC. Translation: CASSLQAGVGNEQFF.

The CDR3 protein is CASSFTVGAAGTGELFF. For the CDR3, the DNA is TGCGCCAGCAGCTTCACGGTAGGGGCAGCGGGCACCGGGGAGCTGTTTTTT. The chain couples TRBV5-1 to TRBJ2-2, with D perhaps TRBD2 (6 bases). Germline-derived CDR1 and CDR2 are SGHRS and YFSETQ. Trimming removed 2 bases from V and 4 bases from J, with 18 bases in between. The CDR3 consists of 17 residues.

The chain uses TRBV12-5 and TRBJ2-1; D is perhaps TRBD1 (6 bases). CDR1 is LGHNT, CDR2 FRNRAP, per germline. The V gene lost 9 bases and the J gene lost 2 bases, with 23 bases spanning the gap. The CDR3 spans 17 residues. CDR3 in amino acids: CASPPGSRGITYNEQFF. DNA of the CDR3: TGTGCTAGCCCACCAGGCTCCAGGGGCATCACCTACAATGAGCAGTTCTTC.

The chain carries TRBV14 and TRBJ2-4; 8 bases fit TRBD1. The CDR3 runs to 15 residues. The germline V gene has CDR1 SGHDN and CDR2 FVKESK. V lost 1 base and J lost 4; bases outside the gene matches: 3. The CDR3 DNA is TGTGCCAGCAGCCAAGGTTGGACAGGGAAAAACATTCAGTACTTC. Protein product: CASSQGWTGKNIQYF.